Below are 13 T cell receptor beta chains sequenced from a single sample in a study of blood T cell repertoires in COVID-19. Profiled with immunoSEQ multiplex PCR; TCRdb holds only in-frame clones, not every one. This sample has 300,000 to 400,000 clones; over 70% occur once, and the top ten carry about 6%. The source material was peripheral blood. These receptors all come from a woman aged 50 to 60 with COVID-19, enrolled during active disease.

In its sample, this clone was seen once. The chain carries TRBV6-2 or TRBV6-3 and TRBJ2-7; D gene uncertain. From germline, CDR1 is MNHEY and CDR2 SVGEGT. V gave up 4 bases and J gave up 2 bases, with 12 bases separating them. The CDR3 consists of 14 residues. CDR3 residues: CASSFLGLPYEQYF. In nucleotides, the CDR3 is TGTGCCAGCAGTTTTCTAGGCCTTCCCTACGAGCAGTACTTC.

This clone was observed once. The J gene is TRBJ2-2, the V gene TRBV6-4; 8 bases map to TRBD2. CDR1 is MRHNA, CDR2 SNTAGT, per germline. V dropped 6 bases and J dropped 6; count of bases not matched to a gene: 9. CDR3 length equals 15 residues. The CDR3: CASRATSGSAGELFF. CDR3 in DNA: TGTGCCAGCAGGGCCACTAGCGGAAGCGCCGGGGAGCTGTTTTTT.

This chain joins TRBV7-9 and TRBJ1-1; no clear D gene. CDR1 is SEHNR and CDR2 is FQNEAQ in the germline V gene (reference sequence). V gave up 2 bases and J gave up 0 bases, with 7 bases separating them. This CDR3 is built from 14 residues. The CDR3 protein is CASSLRSLNTEAFF. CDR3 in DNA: TGTGCCAGCAGCTTACGGTCGCTGAACACTGAAGCTTTCTTT. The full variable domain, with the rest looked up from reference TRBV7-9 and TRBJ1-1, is DTGVSQNPRHKITKRGQNVTFRCDPISEHNRLYWYRQTLGQGPEFLTYFQNEAQLEKSRLLSDRFSAERPKGSFSTLEIQRTEQGDSAMYLCASSLRSLNTEAFFGQGTRLTVV.

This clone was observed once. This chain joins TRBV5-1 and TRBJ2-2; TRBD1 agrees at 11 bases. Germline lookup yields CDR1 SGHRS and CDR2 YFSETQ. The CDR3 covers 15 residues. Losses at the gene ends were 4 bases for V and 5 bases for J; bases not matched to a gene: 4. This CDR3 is CASSRTGGYTGELFF. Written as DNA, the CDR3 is TGCGCCAGCAGCCGGACAGGGGGCTATACCGGGGAGCTGTTTTTT.

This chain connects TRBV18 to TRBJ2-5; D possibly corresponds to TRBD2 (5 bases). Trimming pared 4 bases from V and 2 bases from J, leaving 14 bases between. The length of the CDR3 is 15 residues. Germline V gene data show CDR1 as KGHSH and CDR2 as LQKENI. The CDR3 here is CASSLNGVTQETQYF. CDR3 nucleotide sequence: TGTGCCAGCTCACTAAACGGGGTGACTCAAGAGACCCAGTACTTC.

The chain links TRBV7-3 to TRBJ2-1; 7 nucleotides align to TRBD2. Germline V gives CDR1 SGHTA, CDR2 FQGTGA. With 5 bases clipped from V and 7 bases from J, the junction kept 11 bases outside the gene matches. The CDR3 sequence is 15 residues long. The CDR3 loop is CASSPAIGTTNEQFF. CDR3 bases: TGTGCCAGCAGCCCGGCTATCGGGACTACTAATGAGCAGTTCTTC.

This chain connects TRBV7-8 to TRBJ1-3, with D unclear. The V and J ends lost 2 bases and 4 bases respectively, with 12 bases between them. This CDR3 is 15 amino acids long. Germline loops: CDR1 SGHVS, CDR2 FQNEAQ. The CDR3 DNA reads TGTGCCAGCAGCTTATCGCAGATAGCGGGAAACACCATATATTTT. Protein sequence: CASSLSQIAGNTIYF. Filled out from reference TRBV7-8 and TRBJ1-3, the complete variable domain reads GAGVSQSPRYKVAKRGQDVALRCDPISGHVSLFWYQQALGQGPEFLTYFQNEAQLDKSGLPSDRFFAERPEGSVSTLKIQRTQQEDSAVYLCASSLSQIAGNTIYFGEGSWLTVV.

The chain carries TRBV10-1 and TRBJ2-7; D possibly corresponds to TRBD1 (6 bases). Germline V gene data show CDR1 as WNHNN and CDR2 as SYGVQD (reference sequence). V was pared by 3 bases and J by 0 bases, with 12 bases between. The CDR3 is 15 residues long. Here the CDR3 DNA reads TGCGCCAGCAGTGAATGGGGGCCTAGCTCCTACGAGCAGTACTTC. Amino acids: CASSEWGPSSYEQYF.

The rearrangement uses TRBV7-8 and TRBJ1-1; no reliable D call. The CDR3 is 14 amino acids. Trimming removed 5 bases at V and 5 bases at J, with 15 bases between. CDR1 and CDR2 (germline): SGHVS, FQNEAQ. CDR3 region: CASSLGEERTEAFF. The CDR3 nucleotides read TGTGCCAGCAGCCTCGGGGAAGAGAGGACTGAAGCTTTCTTT.

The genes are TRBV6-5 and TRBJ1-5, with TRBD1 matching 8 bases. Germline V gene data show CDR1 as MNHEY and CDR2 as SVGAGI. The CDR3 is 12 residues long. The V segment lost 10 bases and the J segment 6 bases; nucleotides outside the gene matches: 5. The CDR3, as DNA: TGTGCCATCGGGACAGGAAGTCAGCCCCAGCATTTT. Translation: CAIGTGSQPQHF.

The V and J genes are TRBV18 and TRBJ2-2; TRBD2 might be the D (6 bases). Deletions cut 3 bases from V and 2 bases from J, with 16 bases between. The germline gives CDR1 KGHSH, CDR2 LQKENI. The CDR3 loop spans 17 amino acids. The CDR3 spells CASSPPGTRGNTGELFF. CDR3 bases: TGTGCCAGCTCACCCCCCGGTACGCGGGGTAACACCGGGGAGCTGTTTTTT.

For the CDR3, the DNA is TGTGCCAGCAGCCCCCTGAGGAACGTTGAGGGGGCGAAAGAGACCCAGTACTTC. It translates to CASSPLRNVEGAKETQYF. V and J are TRBV3-1 (or the pseudogene TRBV3-2) and TRBJ2-5; 7 bases are a match to TRBD1. The germline CDR1 and CDR2 sequences are LGHDT and YNNKEL (reference sequence). The CDR3 covers 18 residues. V shed 4 bases, J shed 3 bases, and the junction held 17 bases outside the gene matches.

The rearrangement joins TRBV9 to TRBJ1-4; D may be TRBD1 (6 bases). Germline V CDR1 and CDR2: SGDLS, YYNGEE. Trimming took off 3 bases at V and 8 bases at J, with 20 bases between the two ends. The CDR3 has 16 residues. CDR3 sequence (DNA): TGTGCCAGCAGCGGACACAGGGTCGGAGCTACCGAAAAACTGTTTTTT. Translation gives CASSGHRVGATEKLFF.